Below, 17 T cell receptor beta chains from the same sample are listed, as sequenced in a study of cytomegalovirus exposure and HLA in healthy donors. The PCR employed 60 Vbeta primers together with 13 Jbeta primers. Clones were sequenced by immunoSEQ multiplex PCR, and TCRdb holds only the in-frame ones, with some missing. Listed are about 70,000 clones; 1.5% to 2% falls within the top ten. Sequencing was done on a sample of PBMCs. The source is a woman in her thirties in good health and CMV-seronegative.

The J gene is TRBJ2-7, the V gene TRBV6-1; TRBD1 matches at 12 bases. The V segment lost 0 bases and the J segment 4 bases; nucleotides outside the gene matches: 4. The CDR3 totals 16 residues. CDR1 and CDR2 (germline): MNHNS, SASEGT. CDR3 loop: CASSEAWGQGAYEQYF. Written as DNA, the CDR3 is TGTGCCAGCAGTGAAGCTTGGGGACAGGGGGCTTACGAGCAGTACTTC.

The DNA of the CDR3 is TGCGCCAGCAGCTTGACACAGGTCGCCTACGAGCAGTACTTC. Translation: CASSLTQVAYEQYF. The chain has TRBV5-1 and TRBJ2-7; D might be TRBD1 (5 bases). CDR3 size: 14 residues. Germline loops: CDR1 SGHRS, CDR2 YFSETQ. Trimming shortened V by 1 base and J by 2 bases, and 10 bases separated the two germline ends.

V gene TRBV19 combines with J gene TRBJ1-2; D unresolved. Germline assignment: CDR1 LNHDA and CDR2 SQIVND (reference sequence). With 4 bases removed from V and 0 bases from J, the gap between germline ends came to 9 bases. The CDR3 loop spans 14 amino acids. This CDR3 is CASSRTDSNYGYTF. CDR3 nucleotide sequence: TGTGCCAGTAGTAGAACTGACTCTAACTATGGCTACACCTTC.

The chain has TRBV19 and TRBJ2-7; TRBD1 agrees at 10 bases. Per germline, CDR1 LNHDA and CDR2 SQIVND (reference sequence). Trimming removed 7 bases from V and 6 bases from J; junction bases left unmatched: 9. This CDR3 is built from 14 residues. The CDR3 spells CASKTGTGVIEQYF. The CDR3, as DNA: TGTGCCAGTAAAACCGGGACAGGGGTAATCGAGCAGTACTTC.

This rearrangement joins TRBV9 to TRBJ2-1; D possibly corresponds to TRBD2 (6 bases). The CDR3 contains 17 residues. With 3 bases removed from V and 0 bases from J, the gap between germline ends came to 16 bases. CDR1 is SGDLS and CDR2 is YYNGEE in the germline V gene. The CDR3 region is CASSARDWTSSYNEQFF. The CDR3 bases are TGTGCCAGCAGCGCCCGGGACTGGACGAGCTCCTACAATGAGCAGTTCTTC.

V usage is TRBV7-3 and J usage is TRBJ2-5; TRBD2 agrees at 12 bases. V dropped 6 bases and J dropped 5; count of bases not matched to a gene: 4. CDR3 length: 14 residues. Per the germline V gene, CDR1 is SGHTA and CDR2 is FQGTGA. The CDR3 DNA is TGTGCCAGCAGTCGGACTAGCGGGGTGGAGACCCAGTACTTC. Residues: CASSRTSGVETQYF.

V usage is TRBV29-1 and J usage is TRBJ1-3; D not resolved. From germline, CDR1 is SQVTM and CDR2 ANQGSEA. V dropped 4 bases and J dropped 0 bases, with 7 bases sitting between them. This CDR3 region has 13 residues. The CDR3 region is CSVVKSSGNTIYF. CDR3 nucleotides: TGCAGCGTTGTGAAGAGCTCTGGAAACACCATATATTTT.

This chain uses TRBV7-9 with TRBJ2-1, with unresolved D. Trimming took 0 bases from V and 6 from J, leaving 6 bases between them. CDR1 is SEHNR and CDR2 is FQNEAQ in the germline V gene (reference sequence). This CDR3 spans 13 amino acids. CDR3 protein: CASSLAPSNEQFF. For the CDR3, the DNA is TGTGCCAGCAGCTTAGCCCCTAGCAATGAGCAGTTCTTC.

The genes are TRBV4-3 and TRBJ2-1; 7 nucleotides agree with TRBD2. Per germline, CDR1 LGHNA and CDR2 YSLEER. CDR3 size: 16 residues. J was trimmed by 5 bases and V by 2 bases; bases with no gene match: 9. In nucleotides, the CDR3 is TGCGCCAGCAGCCAACCGGGGGGAACACCCGACAATGAGCAGTTCTTC. It encodes CASSQPGGTPDNEQFF.

This sequence joins TRBV30 and TRBJ2-6; 9 bases are shared with TRBD1. Germline trimming cut 7 bases from V and 2 bases from J; bases unmatched to any gene: 3. Looked up from germline, CDR1 is GTSNPN and CDR2 is SVGIG (reference sequence). The CDR3 length is 14 residues. CDR3 sequence: CASTGGAGANVLTF. CDR3 DNA: TGTGCCTCCACAGGGGGCGCTGGGGCCAACGTCCTGACTTTC.

The rearrangement uses TRBV7-2 and TRBJ2-7; 10 bases are a match to TRBD1. Germline-derived CDR1 and CDR2 are SGHTA and FQGNSA. The CDR3 loop spans 15 amino acids. The ends lost 4 bases at V and 2 bases at J; junction bases unmatched: 5. The CDR3 nucleotides read TGTGCCAGCAGCTCGGACAGGGGGGCGACCTACGAGCAGTACTTC. This sequence encodes CASSSDRGATYEQYF.

V gene TRBV9 combines with J gene TRBJ2-1; 15 bases line up with TRBD2. With 4 bases clipped from V and 6 bases from J, the junction kept 5 bases outside the gene matches. CDR3 size: 16 residues. The germline V gene encodes CDR1 SGDLS and CDR2 YYNGEE. CDR3 coding DNA: TGTGCCAGCAGCTTTGGACTAGCGGGAGGGCCCAATGAGCAGTTCTTC. Its translation is CASSFGLAGGPNEQFF. The complete variable domain, with remaining parts taken from reference TRBV9 and TRBJ2-1, reads DSGVTQTPKHLITATGQRVTLRCSPRSGDLSVYWYQQSLDQGLQFLIQYYNGEERAKGNILERFSAQQFPDLHSELNLSSLELGDSALYFCASSFGLAGGPNEQFFGPGTRLTVL.

The chain uses TRBV9 and TRBJ2-5, with 8 bases aligning to TRBD2. The CDR3 is 14 amino acids. Germline CDR1 is SGDLS and CDR2 is YYNGEE. The V gene end was trimmed by 2 bases and the J gene end by 1 base; junction bases not matched to a gene: 1. The CDR3 bases are TGTGCCAGCAGCGTTAGCGGGACCCAAGAGACCCAGTACTTC. Its protein product is CASSVSGTQETQYF.

V usage is TRBV11-3 and J usage is TRBJ2-2; TRBD1 might be the D (8 bases). The V gene lost 5 bases and the J gene lost 11 bases, with 18 bases spanning the gap. The germline V gene has CDR1 SGHNT and CDR2 YENEEA. CDR3 length: 14 amino acids. CDR3 in amino acids: CASSHRGRDSELFF. CDR3 DNA: TGTGCCAGCAGCCACAGGGGGAGGGACTCCGAGCTGTTTTTT.

This rearrangement joins TRBV25-1 to TRBJ2-2; possible D gene TRBD2, 6 bases. The ends were cut back, 1 base at V and 3 bases at J, with 9 bases in the middle. The CDR3 extends over 15 amino acids. The germline CDR1 and CDR2 sequences are MGHDK and SYGVNS. CDR3 sequence (DNA): TGTGCCAGCAGTGAATTGAGGGAGGACACCGGGGAGCTGTTTTTT. As protein: CASSELREDTGELFF.

This chain's CDR3 is CASSSPGGGFGNTIYF. CDR3 nucleotide sequence: TGTGCCAGCAGCTCCCCTGGGGGGGGCTTTGGAAACACCATATATTTT. The V gene is TRBV9, the J gene TRBJ1-3, with D possibly being TRBD1 (6 bases). The CDR3 consists of 16 residues. V was pared by 4 bases and J by 3 bases, with 17 bases between. Germline-derived CDR1 and CDR2 are SGDLS and YYNGEE.

This rearrangement joins TRBV11-2 to TRBJ1-1, with TRBD1 matching 10 bases. Per germline, CDR1 SGHAT and CDR2 FQNNGV. V lost 3 bases, J lost 4 bases, and 2 bases stayed unmatched. The CDR3 consists of 14 residues. The CDR3 loop is CASSFRQGATEAFF. CDR3 bases: TGTGCCAGCAGCTTTCGACAGGGGGCCACTGAAGCTTTCTTT.